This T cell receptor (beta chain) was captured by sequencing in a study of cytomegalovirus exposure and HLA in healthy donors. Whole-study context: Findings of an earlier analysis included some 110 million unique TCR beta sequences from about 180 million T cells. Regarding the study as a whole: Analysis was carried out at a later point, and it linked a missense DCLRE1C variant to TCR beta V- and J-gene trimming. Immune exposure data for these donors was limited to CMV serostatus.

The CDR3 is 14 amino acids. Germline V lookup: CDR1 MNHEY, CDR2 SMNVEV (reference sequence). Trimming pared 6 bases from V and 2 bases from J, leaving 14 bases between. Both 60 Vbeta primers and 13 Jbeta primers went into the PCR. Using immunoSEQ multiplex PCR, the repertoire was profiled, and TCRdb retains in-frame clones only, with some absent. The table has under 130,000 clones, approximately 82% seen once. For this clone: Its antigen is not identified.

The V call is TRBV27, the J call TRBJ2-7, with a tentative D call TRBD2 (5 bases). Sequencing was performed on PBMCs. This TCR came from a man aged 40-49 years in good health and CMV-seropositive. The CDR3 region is CASRRDQKAYEQYF. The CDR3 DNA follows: TGTGCCAGCAGGAGGGATCAAAAGGCCTACGAGCAGTACTTC.